What follows is one TCR beta chain and its context. Use of 60 Vbeta and 13 Jbeta primers characterized the PCR. Using immunoSEQ multiplex PCR, the repertoire was profiled, and TCRdb retains in-frame clones only, with some absent. In the table there are some 150,000 clones, roughly 79% of which are singletons. These data originate in a study of cytomegalovirus exposure and HLA in healthy donors. On the study more broadly: In terms of ancestry, the Caucasian-associated cluster contained roughly four fifths of the approximately 400 genotyped donors.

The CDR3 is made up of 12 amino acids. Germline values: CDR1 SQVTM, CDR2 ANQGSEA. The J segment lost 7 bases and the V segment lost 3 bases, leaving 4 bases of the junction unmatched. Sequenced input: PBMCs. This chain links TRBV29-1 with TRBJ2-7; TRBD1 matches at 9 bases. This TCR was sampled from a woman between 25 and 40 years old in good health and CMV-seropositive. The CDR3 here is CSVEGQGLEQYF. The CDR3 DNA sequence: TGCAGCGTTGAGGGACAGGGACTTGAGCAGTACTTC.